This TCR beta chain was found in a study of blood T cell repertoires in COVID-19. Assay used: immunoSEQ multiplex PCR; TCRdb lists only in-frame clones, some missing. This repertoire shows 200,000 to 300,000 clones, about 85% found once; its top ten account for under 5%. The CDR3 has 17 amino acids. With 6 bases removed from V and 2 bases from J, the gap between germline ends came to 24 bases. Germline V CDR1 and CDR2: SQVTM, ANQGSEA. The genes are TRBV29-1 and TRBJ2-3; D might be TRBD2 (5 bases). The source material was peripheral blood. The receptor was isolated from a man in his sixties with acute or convalescent COVID-19. CDR3 protein: CSVEKYEGATLTDTQYF. CDR3 DNA: TGCAGCGTGGAGAAATATGAGGGCGCCACCCTCACAGATACGCAGTATTTT.